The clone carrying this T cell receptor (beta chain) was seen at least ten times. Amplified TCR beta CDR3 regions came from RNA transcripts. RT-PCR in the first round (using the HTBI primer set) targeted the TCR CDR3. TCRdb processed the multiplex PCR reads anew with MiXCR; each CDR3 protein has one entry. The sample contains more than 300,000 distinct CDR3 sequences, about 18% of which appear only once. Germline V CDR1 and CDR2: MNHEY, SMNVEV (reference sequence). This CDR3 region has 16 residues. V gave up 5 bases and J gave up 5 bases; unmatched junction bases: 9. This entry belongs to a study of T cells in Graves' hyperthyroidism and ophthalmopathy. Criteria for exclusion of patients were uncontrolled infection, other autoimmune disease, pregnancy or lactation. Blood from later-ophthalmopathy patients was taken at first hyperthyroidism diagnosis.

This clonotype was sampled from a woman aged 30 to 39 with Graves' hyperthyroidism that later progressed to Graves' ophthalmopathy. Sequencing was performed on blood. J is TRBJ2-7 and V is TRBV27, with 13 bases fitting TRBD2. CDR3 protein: CASSLGTSGKFHEQYF. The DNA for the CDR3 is TGTGCCAGCAGTCTAGGGACTAGCGGGAAGTTCCACGAGCAGTACTTC.